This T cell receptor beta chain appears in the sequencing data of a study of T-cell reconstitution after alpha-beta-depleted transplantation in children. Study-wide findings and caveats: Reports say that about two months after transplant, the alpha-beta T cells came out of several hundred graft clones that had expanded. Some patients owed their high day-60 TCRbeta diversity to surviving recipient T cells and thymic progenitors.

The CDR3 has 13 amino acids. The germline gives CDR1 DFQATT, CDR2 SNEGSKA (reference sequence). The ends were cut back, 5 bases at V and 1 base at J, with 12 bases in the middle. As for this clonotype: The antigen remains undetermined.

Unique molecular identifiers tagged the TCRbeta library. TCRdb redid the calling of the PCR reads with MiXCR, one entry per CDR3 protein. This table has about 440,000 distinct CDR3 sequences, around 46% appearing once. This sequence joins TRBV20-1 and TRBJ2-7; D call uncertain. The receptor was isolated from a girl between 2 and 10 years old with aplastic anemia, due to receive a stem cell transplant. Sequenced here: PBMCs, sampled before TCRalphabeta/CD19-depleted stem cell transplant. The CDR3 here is CSAPQENSYEQYF. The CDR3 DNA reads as TGCAGTGCTCCTCAGGAAAATTCCTACGAGCAGTACTTC.